This TCR beta chain is from a study of blood T cell repertoires in COVID-19. Study information: The analysed material was cDNA or gDNA that came from T cells, B-cell-depleted T cells, or PBMCs.

Germline CDR1 and CDR2: MNHEY and SMNVEV (reference sequence). The V end lost 5 bases, the J end lost 0 bases, and 15 bases lay between the germline ends. The CDR3 is 16 amino acids. Sequenced by immunoSEQ multiplex PCR; TCRdb stores in-frame clones only, minus some. In the table there are about 67,000 clones, about 89% of which are singletons. The source is a man aged 45-65 years with active COVID-19. The chain carries TRBV27 and TRBJ2-3; D unclear. The sample taken for sequencing was peripheral blood. Here the CDR3 reads CASSPNPASSTDTQYF. In DNA, the CDR3 is TGTGCCAGCAGTCCAAACCCAGCGTCTAGCACAGATACGCAGTATTTT.